Given below is one TCR beta chain in context. Its binding antigen is unknown. No base qualities exist here, and no much larger clone lies one base off it. The cohort was made up of several hundred healthy bone marrow donors. All cohort members were sampled while nominally healthy, although unrecorded immune exposures were likely present. The donor was CMV seropositive and belonged to the group of about 290 seropositive cohort members. A peripheral blood sample was provided by each donor, and peripheral blood mononuclear cells were used for TCR beta sequencing. The Qiagen DNeasy Blood Extraction Kit was used to extract genomic DNA from the blood cell samples. The protocol used for the library was the immunoSEQ multiplex PCR assay. A mixture of 60 forward primers for TCR Vbeta segments and 13 reverse primers for TCR Jbeta segments was used in the multiplex PCR. The CDR3 region of rearranged TCR beta genes was amplified from genomic DNA with a multiplex PCR assay. On the Illumina HiSeq System, the amplified TCR beta libraries were sequenced as 87-base-pair reads. Concerning the study's data processing: In a later analysis, approximately 74 million unique TCR beta chains were counted across the 500 to 700 repertoires, and approximately 11 million of these chains were shared by at least two donors. Raw reads were error-corrected and collapsed into unique sequences with a nearest-neighbor algorithm that merged closely related sequences to remove PCR and sequencing errors. V, D and J gene segments were assigned by aligning CDR3 sequences to IMGT reference sequences. For a sequence to be retained, a match of at least six nucleotides to both a V gene segment and a J gene segment was required. A rearrangement was called productive if the CDR3 had no stop codons and remained in frame with V and J, and every other rearrangement was called non-productive. Following IMGT convention, CDR3 was defined as the stretch from the second conserved V-encoded cysteine to the conserved J-encoded phenylalanine. The earlier analysis of roughly 590 of the donors excluded any sequence lacking an unambiguous match to a single V gene segment. An earlier analysis of 450 to 650 of the donors called V segments functional above 56.7% productive rearrangements and segregating when the between-donor standard deviation exceeded 5%. A statistical classification framework was built for diagnosing cytomegalovirus status from the catalog of TCR beta chain sequences. V and J gene assignment, in a later analysis, came from comparing TCR nucleotide sequences with IMGT/GENE-DB human TR gene sequences. A later analysis assigned CDR3 sequences and most-parsimonious VDJ recombination scenarios with the TCRdist pipeline. In a later analysis, every TCR beta chain was defined by the combination of its CDR3 amino acid sequence and its V-gene family, and reads without a unique V-gene family were dropped. A later analysis removed 500 to 600 highly shared, low-generation-probability nucleotide sequences to deal with suspected cross-contamination and a sequencing artifact. For each public chain, a later analysis derived a clonal expansion index from normalized ranks of inferred template counts within each repertoire. In a later analysis, generation probabilities were computed with a VDJ recombination model fitted to out-of-frame rearrangements, and the resulting probabilities were checked against IGoR. Hypergeometric tests were used in a later analysis to score TCR-TCR, TCR-HLA and TCR-CMV co-occurrence, with a repertoire-size bias correction applied to the TCR pairs. A later analysis estimated false discovery rates by permuting HLA or CMV assignments 20 times. In a later analysis, co-occurring TCRs were grouped with DBSCAN, and TCRdist sequence similarity was added when clustering was performed within HLA-allele-positive subsets. Repertoires with fewer than 30,000 or more than 120,000 public chains, plus five repertoires with anomalous nucleotide sharing, were excluded from co-occurrence clustering. As stored in TCRdb, this immuneACCESS dataset retains in-frame rearrangements with V and J assigned. A fraction of the clones does not appear; measured against another copy, unresolved V genes explain less than half of the discrepancy, and the remainder lacks a known reason. D and trimming come from the DNA, and the V and J calls and clone size come from that table. Within this sample are 150,000 to 200,000 clones, with roughly 70% of them counted one time only. Jointly, the top ten make up 2.5% to 3% of the sample.

The CDR3 numbers 14 residues from cysteine through phenylalanine. The entry retains the CDR3 DNA only, 42 bases that are in frame from base 1. Looking up the germline V gene yields CDR1 SNHLY and CDR2 FYNNEI. At the junction V is shortened by 8 bases and J by 4 bases; bases outside the gene matches: 6. This entry comes from a study of cytomegalovirus exposure and HLA in healthy donors (dated 2017 in TCRdb). About the full investigation: An earlier analysis of roughly 570 of the donors reported 250 to 350 Gb of sequence data and around 110 million unique TCR beta sequences obtained from about 179 million T cells. Approximately 310 gigabases of sequencing data and approximately 85 million unique TCR sequences were included in an early release covering roughly 700 HLA-typed donors. Among the approximately 400 genotyped donors, around 81% belonged to the genetic ancestry cluster associated with self-reported Caucasian donors. The study aimed to test whether signatures of past pathogen exposure could be identified by cataloging public T cell receptors. Using immunosequencing, the study profiled T cell repertoires from 640 or so subjects and related those repertoires to cytomegalovirus serostatus. A separate validation cohort of 90 to 150 different subjects was used in addition to the 666-subject first cohort. To predict cytomegalovirus infection status, the study combined high-throughput TCR immunosequencing, statistical association of individual TCRs with disease status, and machine learning. A later analysis re-analyzed previously published TCR beta repertoires from 500 to 700 donors and added high-resolution HLA genotyping to study TCR occurrence patterns. In the later analysis, no new phenotypic data were used to find candidate immune exposures; instead, reliance was placed on TCR beta sequences and their occurrence across donors. To decide whether each TCR beta V gene segment behaved as functional or pseudogenic, an earlier analysis of nearly 600 of the donors relied on high-throughput TCR beta sequencing. Donor age, sex, ethnicity and CMV serostatus were compiled alongside the repertoire data. A later genetic analysis took genome-wide SNP genotypes for about three fifths of the roughly 670 donors and used that subset as a discovery cohort. Every repertoire in the discovery cohort had been generated on one and the same sequencing platform. Both class I and class II loci were covered by HLA typing, at four-digit resolution. Typing coverage varied by locus: roughly 629-640 donors for A, B, C, DRB1 and DQB1; under 550 for DQA1; around 570 for DPA1; roughly 450 for DPB1. Four or five DR-DQ haplotypes were treated as single units for association and clustering because of strong linkage in the cohort. On average, roughly 250,000 unique TCR beta nucleotide sequences were sequenced per donor among some 420 genotyped donors of the cohort, with roughly 18% of those sequences being non-productive.

Overall results and qualifications from the work: The authors suggested that the approach could potentially be generalized to other disease states and immunological phenotypes. Because HLA typing was unavailable for some donors at each locus, only the typed subset was used in association tests. In a later genetic analysis, fewer N-insertions in productive TCRs were reported among donors in an Asian-associated ancestry cluster than the roughly 700-donor mean. An earlier analysis of approximately 590 of the donors showed that most TCR beta V segments appeared in productive rearrangements either about 87% or about 30% of the time, which broadly matched IMGT annotations. Some IMGT-functional V segments, including TRBV6-2 and TRBV6-3, could not be told apart with the 87-base-pair reads, so those segments were excluded. A further reported finding was that TCR beta sequences accurately predicted the HLA-A and HLA-B alleles for most subjects in the first cohort. The sequencing pipeline was judged likely to have produced a cluster of highly shared sequence variants as a technical artifact. In vitro tests confirmed that a few of the cytomegalovirus-associated TCR beta chains recognize cytomegalovirus antigens. A later analysis reported that several top co-occurrence clusters appeared linked to parvovirus B19, influenza, CMV and Epstein-Barr virus. Roughly uniform sequencing depth across donors was assumed in presence/absence analyses, although this assumption may not hold. Most TCR sequences were observed very rarely across donors, whereas some public TCRs were present in many individuals. In a later analysis, HLA-associated TCR beta chains showed more clonal expansion and lower generation probabilities than non-associated chains that were equally common. In a later analysis, TCR association rates were found to vary across HLA loci, with the most associated TCRs seen for DRB1 alleles and the fewest for HLA-C alleles. Because counts were too low, some 17 rarely observed V segments, including chromosome 9 orphons, were left out of the earlier analysis of approximately 500 of the donors. Correlated functional status among segregating V segments might reflect linkage disequilibrium, but an unknown experimental factor could not be ruled out. A later analysis associated about 17,000 TCR beta sequences with specific HLA alleles at a false discovery rate of 0.05. In a later genetic analysis, a missense DCLRE1C variant was associated with V-gene and J-gene trimming of TCR beta chains, and the association was replicated in an independent cohort. When HLA alleles, especially DR and DQ, strongly co-occurred, attributing TCR associations to individual alleles was difficult. According to a later analysis, most CMV-associated TCR beta chains appeared to be HLA-restricted, and the HLA associations seemed to be driven largely by CMV exposure. The cohort was sequenced for TCR beta chains only, and without alpha or paired-chain data the features that could be detected were limited. In both the original and validation cohorts, the classifier was reported to diagnose cytomegalovirus status with high specificity and sensitivity. The only immune exposure information available for the cohort was CMV serostatus. A total of some 180 TCR beta chains were listed by the study as associated with cytomegalovirus.

The sequence derives from a woman aged 45-59 years in good health and CMV-seropositive. Here the chain combines TRBV2 and TRBJ1-3, and 9 junctional nucleotides match TRBD1. The sample consisted of PBMCs. The CDR3 protein: CASSRDRAGNTIYF. The sequence in DNA is TGTGCCAGCTCAAGGGACAGGGCCGGAAACACCATATATTTT.